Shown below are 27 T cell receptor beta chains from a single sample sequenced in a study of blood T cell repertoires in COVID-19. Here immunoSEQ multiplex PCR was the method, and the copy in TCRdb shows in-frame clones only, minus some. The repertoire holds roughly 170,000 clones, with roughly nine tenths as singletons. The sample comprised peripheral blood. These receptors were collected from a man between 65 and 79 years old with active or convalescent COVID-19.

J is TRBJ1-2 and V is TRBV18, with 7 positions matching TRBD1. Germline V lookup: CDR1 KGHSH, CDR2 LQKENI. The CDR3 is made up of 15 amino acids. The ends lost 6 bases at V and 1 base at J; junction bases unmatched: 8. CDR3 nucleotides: TGTGCCAGCTCCCAGGGACAGAATTATAACTATGGCTACACCTTC. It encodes CASSQGQNYNYGYTF.

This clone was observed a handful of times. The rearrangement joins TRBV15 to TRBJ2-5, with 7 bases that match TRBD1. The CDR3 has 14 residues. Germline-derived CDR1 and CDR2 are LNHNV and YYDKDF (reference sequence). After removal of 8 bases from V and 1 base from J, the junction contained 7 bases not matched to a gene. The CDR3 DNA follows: TGTGCCACCTCCCCAGGGGGATCCCAAGAGACCCAGTACTTC. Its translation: CATSPGGSQETQYF.

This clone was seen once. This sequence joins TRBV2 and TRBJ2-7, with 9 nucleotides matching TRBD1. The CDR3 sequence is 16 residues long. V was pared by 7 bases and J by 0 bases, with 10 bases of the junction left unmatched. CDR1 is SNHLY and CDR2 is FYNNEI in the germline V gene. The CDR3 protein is CASTSYGTGNSYEQYF. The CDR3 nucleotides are TGTGCCAGCACGAGTTACGGGACAGGGAACTCCTACGAGCAGTACTTC.

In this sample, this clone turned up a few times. CDR3 in amino acids: CASSVTYSGGIDEQYF. Here the CDR3 DNA reads TGCGCCAGCAGTGTAACTTATAGCGGGGGGATCGACGAGCAGTACTTC. V and J are TRBV10-1 and TRBJ2-7, with 10 bases aligning to TRBD2. The CDR3 runs to 16 residues. CDR1 is WNHNN and CDR2 is SYGVQD in the germline V gene (reference sequence). After removal of 4 bases from V and 5 bases from J, the junction contained 11 bases not matched to a gene.

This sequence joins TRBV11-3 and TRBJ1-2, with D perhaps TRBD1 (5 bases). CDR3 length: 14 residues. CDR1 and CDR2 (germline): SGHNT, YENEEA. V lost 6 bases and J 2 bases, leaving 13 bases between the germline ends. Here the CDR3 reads CASRQRQLNYGYTF. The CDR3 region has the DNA TGTGCCAGCAGACAGAGACAGTTGAACTATGGCTACACCTTC.

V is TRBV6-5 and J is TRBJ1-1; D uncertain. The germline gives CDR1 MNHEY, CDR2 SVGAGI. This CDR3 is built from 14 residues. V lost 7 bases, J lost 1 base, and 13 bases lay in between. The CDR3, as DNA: TGTGCCAGCACGCGGGCGGGGAAGAACACTGAAGCTTTCTTT. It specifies CASTRAGKNTEAFF.

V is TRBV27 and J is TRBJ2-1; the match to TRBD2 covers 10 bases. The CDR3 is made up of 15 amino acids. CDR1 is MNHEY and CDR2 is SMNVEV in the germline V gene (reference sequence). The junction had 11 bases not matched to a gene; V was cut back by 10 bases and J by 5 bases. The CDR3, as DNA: TGTGCCACAAAGAGGGGACTAGCGCTAAACAATGAGCAGTTCTTC. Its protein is CATKRGLALNNEQFF.

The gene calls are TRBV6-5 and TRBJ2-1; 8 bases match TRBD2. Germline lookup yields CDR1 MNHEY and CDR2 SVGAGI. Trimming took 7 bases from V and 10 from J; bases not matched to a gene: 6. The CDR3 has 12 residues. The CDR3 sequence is CASKPGGKEQFF. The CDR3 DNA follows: TGTGCCAGCAAGCCGGGGGGGAAGGAGCAGTTCTTC.

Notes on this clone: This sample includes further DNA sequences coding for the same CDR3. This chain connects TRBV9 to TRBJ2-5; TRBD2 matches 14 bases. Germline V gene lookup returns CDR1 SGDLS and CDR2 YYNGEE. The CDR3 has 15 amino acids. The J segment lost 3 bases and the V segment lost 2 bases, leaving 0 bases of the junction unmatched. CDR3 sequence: CASSVGLAGEETQYF. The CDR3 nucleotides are TGTGCCAGCAGCGTGGGACTAGCGGGAGAAGAGACCCAGTACTTC.

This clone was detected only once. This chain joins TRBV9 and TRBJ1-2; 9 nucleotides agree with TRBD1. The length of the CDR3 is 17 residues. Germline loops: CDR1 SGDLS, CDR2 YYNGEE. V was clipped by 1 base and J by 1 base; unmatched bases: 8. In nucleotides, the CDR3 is TGTGCCAGCAGCGTAACGGGACAGGGAATGGGTAACTATGGCTACACCTTC. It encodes CASSVTGQGMGNYGYTF.

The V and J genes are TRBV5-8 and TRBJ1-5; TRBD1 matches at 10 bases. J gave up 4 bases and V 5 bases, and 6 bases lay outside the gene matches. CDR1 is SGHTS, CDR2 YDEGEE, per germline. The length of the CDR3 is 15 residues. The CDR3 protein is CASRPRDRGNQPQHF. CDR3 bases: TGTGCCAGCAGACCCCGGGACAGGGGAAATCAGCCCCAGCATTTT.

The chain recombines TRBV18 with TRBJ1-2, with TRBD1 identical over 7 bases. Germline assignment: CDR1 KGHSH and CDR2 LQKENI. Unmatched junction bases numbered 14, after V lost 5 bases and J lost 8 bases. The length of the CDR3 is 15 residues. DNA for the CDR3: TGTGCCAGCTCAAGCATGACAGGGCTCCCCCGGGGCTACACCTTC. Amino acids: CASSSMTGLPRGYTF. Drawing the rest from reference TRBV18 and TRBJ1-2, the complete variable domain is NAGVMQNPRHLVRRRGQEARLRCSPMKGHSHVYWYRQLPEEGLKFMVYLQKENIIDESGMPKERFSAEFPKEGPSILRIQQVVRGDSAAYFCASSSMTGLPRGYTFGSGTRLTVV.

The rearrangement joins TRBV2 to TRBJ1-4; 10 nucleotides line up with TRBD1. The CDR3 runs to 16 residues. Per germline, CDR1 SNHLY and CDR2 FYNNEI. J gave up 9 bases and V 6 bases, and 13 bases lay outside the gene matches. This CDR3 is CASRTGTGDSGQKLFF. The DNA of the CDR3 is TGTGCCAGCAGAACCGGGACAGGGGATTCGGGTCAAAAACTGTTTTTT.

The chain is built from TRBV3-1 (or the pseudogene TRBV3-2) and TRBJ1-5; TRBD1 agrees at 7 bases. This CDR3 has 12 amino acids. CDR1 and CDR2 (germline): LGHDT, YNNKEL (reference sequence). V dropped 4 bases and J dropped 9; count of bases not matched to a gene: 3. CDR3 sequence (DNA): TGTGCCAGCAGCCTAAGGGACAGGCCCCAGCATTTT. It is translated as CASSLRDRPQHF.

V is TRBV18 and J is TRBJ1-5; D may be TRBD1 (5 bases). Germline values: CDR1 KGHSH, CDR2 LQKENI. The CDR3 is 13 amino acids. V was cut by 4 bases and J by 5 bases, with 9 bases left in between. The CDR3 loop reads CASSQGRDQPQHF. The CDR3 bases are TGTGCCAGCTCACAGGGGCGAGATCAGCCCCAGCATTTT.

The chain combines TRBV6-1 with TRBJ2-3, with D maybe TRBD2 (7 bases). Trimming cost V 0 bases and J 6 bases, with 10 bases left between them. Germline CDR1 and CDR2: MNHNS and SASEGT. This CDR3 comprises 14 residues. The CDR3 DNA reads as TGTGCCAGCAGTGAAGCGGGGGGGCGGGATACGCAGTATTTT. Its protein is CASSEAGGRDTQYF.

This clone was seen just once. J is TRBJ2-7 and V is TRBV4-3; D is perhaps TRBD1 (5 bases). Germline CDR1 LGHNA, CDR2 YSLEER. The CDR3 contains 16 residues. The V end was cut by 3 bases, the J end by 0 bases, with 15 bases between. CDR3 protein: CASSQTGHLSSYEQYF. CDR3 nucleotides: TGCGCCAGCAGCCAGACCGGACACCTGAGCTCCTACGAGCAGTACTTC.

DNA for the CDR3: TGTGCCAGCAGCGTGGGACAGGGGGCAGGCGGCTACACCTTC. Translated: CASSVGQGAGGYTF. The chain carries TRBV5-6 and TRBJ1-2; 12 bases fit TRBD1. The V and J ends lost 4 bases and 8 bases, in that order; junction bases with no gene match: 6. This CDR3 region has 14 residues. Germline CDR1 SGHDT, CDR2 YYEEEE.

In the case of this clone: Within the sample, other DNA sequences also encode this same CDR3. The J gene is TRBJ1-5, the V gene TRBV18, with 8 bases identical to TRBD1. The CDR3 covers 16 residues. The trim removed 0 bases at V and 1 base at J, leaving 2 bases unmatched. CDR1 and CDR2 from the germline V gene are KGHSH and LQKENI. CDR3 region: CASSPPGQGSNQPQHF. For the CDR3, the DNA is TGTGCCAGCTCACCACCCGGACAGGGAAGCAATCAGCCCCAGCATTTT. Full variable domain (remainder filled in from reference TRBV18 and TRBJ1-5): NAGVMQNPRHLVRRRGQEARLRCSPMKGHSHVYWYRQLPEEGLKFMVYLQKENIIDESGMPKERFSAEFPKEGPSILRIQQVVRGDSAAYFCASSPPGQGSNQPQHFGDGTRLSIL.

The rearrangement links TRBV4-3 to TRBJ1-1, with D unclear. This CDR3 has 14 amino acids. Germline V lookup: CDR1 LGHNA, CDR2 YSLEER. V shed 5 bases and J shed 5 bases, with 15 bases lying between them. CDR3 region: CASSYFSGGTEAFF. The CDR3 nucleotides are TGCGCCAGCAGCTACTTTTCCGGCGGGACTGAAGCTTTCTTT.

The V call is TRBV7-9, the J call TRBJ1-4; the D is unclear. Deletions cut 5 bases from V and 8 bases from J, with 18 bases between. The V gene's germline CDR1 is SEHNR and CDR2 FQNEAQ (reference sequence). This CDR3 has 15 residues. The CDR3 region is CASSLRRGEDEKLFF. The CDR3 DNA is TGTGCCAGCAGCCTACGCCGCGGGGAGGACGAAAAACTGTTTTTT. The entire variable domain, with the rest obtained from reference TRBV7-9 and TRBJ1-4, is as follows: DTGVSQNPRHKITKRGQNVTFRCDPISEHNRLYWYRQTLGQGPEFLTYFQNEAQLEKSRLLSDRFSAERPKGSFSTLEIQRTEQGDSAMYLCASSLRRGEDEKLFFGSGTQLSVL.

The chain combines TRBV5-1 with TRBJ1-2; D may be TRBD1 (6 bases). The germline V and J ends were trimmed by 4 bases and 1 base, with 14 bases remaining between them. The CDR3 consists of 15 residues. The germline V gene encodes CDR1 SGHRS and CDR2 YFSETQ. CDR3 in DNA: TGCGCCAGCAGCCAAACAGGGCTAAGTAACTATGGCTACACCTTC. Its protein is CASSQTGLSNYGYTF.

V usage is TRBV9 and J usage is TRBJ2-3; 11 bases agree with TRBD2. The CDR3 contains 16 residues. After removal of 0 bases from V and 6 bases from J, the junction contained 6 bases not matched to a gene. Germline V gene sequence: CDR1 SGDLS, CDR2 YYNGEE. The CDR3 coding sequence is TGTGCCAGCAGCGTAGTTGTAGCGGGGGGGAGTGATACGCAGTATTTT. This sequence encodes CASSVVVAGGSDTQYF.

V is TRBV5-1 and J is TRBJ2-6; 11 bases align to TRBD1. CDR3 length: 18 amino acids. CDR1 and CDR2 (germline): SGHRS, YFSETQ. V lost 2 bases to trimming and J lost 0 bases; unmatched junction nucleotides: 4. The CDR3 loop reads CASSLRTGGGSGANVLTF. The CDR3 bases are TGCGCCAGCAGCTTAAGGACAGGGGGCGGCTCTGGGGCCAACGTCCTGACTTTC.

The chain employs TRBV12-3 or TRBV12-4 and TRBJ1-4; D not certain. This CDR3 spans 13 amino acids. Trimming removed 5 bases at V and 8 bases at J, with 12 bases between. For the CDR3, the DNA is TGTGCCAGCAGTCGCCACGCTGAGGAAAAACTGTTTTTT. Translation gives CASSRHAEEKLFF.

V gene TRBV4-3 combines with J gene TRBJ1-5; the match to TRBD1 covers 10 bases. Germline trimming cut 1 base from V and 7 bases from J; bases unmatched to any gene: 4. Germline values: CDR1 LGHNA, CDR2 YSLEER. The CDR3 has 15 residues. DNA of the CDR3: TGCGCCAGCAGCCAAGGAGACAGGGGGCGGCAGCCCCAGCATTTT. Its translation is CASSQGDRGRQPQHF.

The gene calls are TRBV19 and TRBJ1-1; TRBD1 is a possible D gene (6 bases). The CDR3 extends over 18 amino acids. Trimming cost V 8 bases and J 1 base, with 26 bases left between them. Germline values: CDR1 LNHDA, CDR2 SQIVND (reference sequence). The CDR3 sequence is CASPPRGGAGEKNTEAFF. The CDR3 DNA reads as TGTGCCAGTCCCCCCCGGGGAGGGGCAGGGGAAAAGAACACTGAAGCTTTCTTT. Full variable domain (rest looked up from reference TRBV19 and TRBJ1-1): DGGITQSPKYLFRKEGQNVTLSCEQNLNHDAMYWYRQDPGQGLRLIYYSQIVNDFQKGDIAEGYSVSREKKESFPLTVTSAQKNPTAFYLCASPPRGGAGEKNTEAFFGQGTRLTVV.